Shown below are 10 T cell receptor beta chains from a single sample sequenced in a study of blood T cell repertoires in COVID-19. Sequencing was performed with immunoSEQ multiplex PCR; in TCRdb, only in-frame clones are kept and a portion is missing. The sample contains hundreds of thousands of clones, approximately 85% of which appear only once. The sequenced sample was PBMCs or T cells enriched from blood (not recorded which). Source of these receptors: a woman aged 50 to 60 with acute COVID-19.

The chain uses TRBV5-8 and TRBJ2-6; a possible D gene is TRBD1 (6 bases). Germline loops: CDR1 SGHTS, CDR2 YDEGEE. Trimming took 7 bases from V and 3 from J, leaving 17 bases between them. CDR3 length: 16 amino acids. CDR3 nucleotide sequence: TGTGCCAGCGGGAAGATCAGGGGAAATGGGGCCAACGTCCTGACTTTC. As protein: CASGKIRGNGANVLTF.

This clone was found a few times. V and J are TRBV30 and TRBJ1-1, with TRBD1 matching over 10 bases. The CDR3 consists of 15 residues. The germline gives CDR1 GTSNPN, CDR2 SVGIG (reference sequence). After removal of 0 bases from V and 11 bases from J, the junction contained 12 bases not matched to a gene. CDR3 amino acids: CAWSVWGTGADEAFF. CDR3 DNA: TGTGCCTGGAGTGTATGGGGGACAGGGGCCGACGAGGCTTTCTTT.

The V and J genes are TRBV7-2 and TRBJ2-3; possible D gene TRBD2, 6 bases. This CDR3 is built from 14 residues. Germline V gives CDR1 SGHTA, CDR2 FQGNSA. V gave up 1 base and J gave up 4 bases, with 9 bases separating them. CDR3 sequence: CASSLGLDPDTQYF. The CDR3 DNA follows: TGTGCCAGCAGCTTAGGACTAGATCCAGATACGCAGTATTTT. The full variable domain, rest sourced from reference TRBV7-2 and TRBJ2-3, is GAGVSQSPSNKVTEKGKDVELRCDPISGHTALYWYRQSLGQGLEFLIYFQGNSAPDKSGLPSDRFSAERTGGSVSTLTIQRTQQEDSAVYLCASSLGLDPDTQYFGPGTRLTVL.

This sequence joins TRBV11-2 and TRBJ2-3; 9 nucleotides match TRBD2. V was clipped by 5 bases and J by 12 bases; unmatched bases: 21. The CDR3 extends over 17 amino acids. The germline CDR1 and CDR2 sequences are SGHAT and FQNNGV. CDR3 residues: CASSTPGWRGGRLPQYF. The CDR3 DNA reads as TGTGCCAGCAGCACCCCTGGGTGGCGGGGGGGCCGCCTTCCCCAGTATTTT. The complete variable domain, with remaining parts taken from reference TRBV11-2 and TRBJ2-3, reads EAGVAQSPRYKIIEKRQSVAFWCNPISGHATLYWYQQILGQGPKLLIQFQNNGVVDDSQLPKDRFSAERLKGVDSTLKIQPAKLEDSAVYLCASSTPGWRGGRLPQYFGPGTRLTVL.

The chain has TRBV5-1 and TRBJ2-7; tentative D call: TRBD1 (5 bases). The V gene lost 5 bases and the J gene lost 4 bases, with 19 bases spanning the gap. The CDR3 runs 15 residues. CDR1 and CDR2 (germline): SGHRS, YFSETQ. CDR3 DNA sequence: TGCGCCAGCAGAAATGAGCAGGGAAGTTTTTACGAGCAGTACTTC. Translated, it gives CASRNEQGSFYEQYF. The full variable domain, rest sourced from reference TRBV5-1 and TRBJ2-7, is KAGVTQTPRYLIKTRGQQVTLSCSPISGHRSVSWYQQTPGQGLQFLFEYFSETQRNKGNFPGRFSGRQFSNSRSEMNVSTLELGDSALYLCASRNEQGSFYEQYFGPGTRLTVT.

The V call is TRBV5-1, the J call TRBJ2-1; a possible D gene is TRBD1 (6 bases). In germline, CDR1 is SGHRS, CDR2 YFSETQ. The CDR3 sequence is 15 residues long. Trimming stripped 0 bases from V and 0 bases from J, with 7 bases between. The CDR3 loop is CASSLGQDSYNEQFF. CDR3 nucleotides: TGCGCCAGCAGCTTGGGACAGGACTCCTACAATGAGCAGTTCTTC. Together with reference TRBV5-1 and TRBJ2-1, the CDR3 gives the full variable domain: KAGVTQTPRYLIKTRGQQVTLSCSPISGHRSVSWYQQTPGQGLQFLFEYFSETQRNKGNFPGRFSGRQFSNSRSEMNVSTLELGDSALYLCASSLGQDSYNEQFFGPGTRLTVL.

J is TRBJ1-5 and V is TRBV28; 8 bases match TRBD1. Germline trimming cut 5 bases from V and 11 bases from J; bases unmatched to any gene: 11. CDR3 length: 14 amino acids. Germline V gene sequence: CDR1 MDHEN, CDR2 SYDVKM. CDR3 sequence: CASSPQFTGQAQHF. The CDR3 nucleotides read TGTGCCAGCAGTCCGCAATTCACGGGACAGGCCCAGCATTTT.

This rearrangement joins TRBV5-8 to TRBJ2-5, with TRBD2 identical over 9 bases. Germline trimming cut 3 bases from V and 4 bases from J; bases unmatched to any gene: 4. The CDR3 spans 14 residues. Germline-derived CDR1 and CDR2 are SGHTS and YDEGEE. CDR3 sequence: CASSSGLAGETQYF. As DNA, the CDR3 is TGTGCCAGCAGCTCGGGACTAGCCGGAGAGACCCAGTACTTC.

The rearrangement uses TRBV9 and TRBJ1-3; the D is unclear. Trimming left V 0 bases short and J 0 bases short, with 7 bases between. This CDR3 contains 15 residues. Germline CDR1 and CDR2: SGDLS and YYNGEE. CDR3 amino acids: CASSVEQFSGNTIYF. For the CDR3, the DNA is TGTGCCAGCAGCGTAGAACAGTTCTCTGGAAACACCATATATTTT.

The CDR3 coding sequence is TGTGCCAGCAGCTTGACAGATAACTCTGGAAACACCATATATTTT. It translates to CASSLTDNSGNTIYF. The chain combines TRBV9 with TRBJ1-3; tentative D call: TRBD1 (5 bases). With 4 bases removed from V and 0 bases from J, the gap between germline ends came to 11 bases. This CDR3 is built from 15 residues. CDR1 is SGDLS and CDR2 is YYNGEE in the germline V gene.